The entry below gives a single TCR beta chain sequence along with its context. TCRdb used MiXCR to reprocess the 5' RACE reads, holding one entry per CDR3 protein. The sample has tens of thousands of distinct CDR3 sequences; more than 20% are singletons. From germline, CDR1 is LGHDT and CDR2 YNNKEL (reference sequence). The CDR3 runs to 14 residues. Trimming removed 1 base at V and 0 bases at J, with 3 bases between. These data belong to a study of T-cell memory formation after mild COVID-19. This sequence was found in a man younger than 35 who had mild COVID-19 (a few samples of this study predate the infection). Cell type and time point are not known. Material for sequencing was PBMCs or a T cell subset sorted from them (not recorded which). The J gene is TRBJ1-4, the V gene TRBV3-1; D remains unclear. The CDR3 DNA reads TGTGCCAGCAGCCAAGGGGCAACTAATGAAAAACTGTTTTTT. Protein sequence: CASSQGATNEKLFF.